This record concerns one T cell receptor (beta chain) sequence. As yet, its antigen is unknown. The germline CDR1 and CDR2 sequences are SNHLY and FYNNEI. The V end lost 6 bases, the J end lost 1 base, and 9 bases lay between the germline ends. There are 13 residues in the CDR3. Clones were read by immunoSEQ multiplex PCR, and TCRdb kept only the in-frame ones, dropping some. The sample holds about 130,000 clones, about 96% seen once. This specimen comes from a study of cytomegalovirus exposure and HLA in healthy donors. Study results and limitations: As was reported, the classifier diagnosed cytomegalovirus status with high specificity and sensitivity.

The donors were part of the approximately 130-subject validation cohort, which stood apart from the roughly 730-subject first cohort. The V gene is TRBV2, the J gene TRBJ2-5, with D possibly being TRBD1 (5 bases). The clonotype was recovered from a man aged 18 to 30 in good health and CMV-seronegative. Sequencing was carried out using PBMCs. This CDR3 reads CASRTTVQETQYF. The CDR3 coding sequence is TGTGCCAGCAGGACGACAGTCCAAGAGACCCAGTACTTC.